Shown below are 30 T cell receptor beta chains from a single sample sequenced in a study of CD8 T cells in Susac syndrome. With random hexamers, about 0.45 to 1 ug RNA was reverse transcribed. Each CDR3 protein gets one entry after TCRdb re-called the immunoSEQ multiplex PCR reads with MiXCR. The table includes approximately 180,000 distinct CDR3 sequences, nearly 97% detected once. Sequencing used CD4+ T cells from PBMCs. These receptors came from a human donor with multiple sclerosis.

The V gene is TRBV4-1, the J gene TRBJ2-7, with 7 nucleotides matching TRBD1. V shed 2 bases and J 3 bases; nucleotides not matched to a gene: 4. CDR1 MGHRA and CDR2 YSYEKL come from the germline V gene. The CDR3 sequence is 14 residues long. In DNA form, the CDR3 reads TGCGCCAGCAGCCAACAGGGGGTCGACTACGAGCAGTACTTC. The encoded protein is CASSQQGVDYEQYF.

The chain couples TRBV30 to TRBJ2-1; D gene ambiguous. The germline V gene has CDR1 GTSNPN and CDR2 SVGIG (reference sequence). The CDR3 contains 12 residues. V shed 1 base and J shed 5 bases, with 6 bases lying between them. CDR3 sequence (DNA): TGTGCCTGGAGTGGGGGTAACAATGAGCAGTTCTTC. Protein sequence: CAWSGGNNEQFF.

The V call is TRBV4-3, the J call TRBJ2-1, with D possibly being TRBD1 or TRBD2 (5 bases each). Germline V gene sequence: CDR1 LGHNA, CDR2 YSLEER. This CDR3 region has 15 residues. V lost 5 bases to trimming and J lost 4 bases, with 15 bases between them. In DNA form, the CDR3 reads TGCGCCAGCAGCGGGGCCGGGGACGGGTACAATGAGCAGTTCTTC. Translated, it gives CASSGAGDGYNEQFF.

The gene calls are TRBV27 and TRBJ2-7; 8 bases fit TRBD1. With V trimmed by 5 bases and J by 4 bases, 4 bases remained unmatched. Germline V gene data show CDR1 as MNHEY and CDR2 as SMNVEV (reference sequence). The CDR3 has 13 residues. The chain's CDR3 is CASSGQGRYEQYF. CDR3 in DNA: TGTGCCAGCAGTGGACAGGGACGGTACGAGCAGTACTTC.

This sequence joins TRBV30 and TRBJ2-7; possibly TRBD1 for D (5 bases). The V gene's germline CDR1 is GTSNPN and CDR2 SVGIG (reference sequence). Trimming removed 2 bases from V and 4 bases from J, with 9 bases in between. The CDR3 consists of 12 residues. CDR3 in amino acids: CAWSPQGYEQYF. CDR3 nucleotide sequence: TGTGCCTGGAGTCCCCAGGGTTACGAGCAGTACTTC.

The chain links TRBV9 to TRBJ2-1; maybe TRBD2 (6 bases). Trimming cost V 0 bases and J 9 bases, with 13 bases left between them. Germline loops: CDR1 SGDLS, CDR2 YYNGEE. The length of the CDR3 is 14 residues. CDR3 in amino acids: CASSVGPQGGEQFF. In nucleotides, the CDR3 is TGTGCCAGCAGCGTAGGGCCCCAGGGAGGTGAGCAGTTCTTC.

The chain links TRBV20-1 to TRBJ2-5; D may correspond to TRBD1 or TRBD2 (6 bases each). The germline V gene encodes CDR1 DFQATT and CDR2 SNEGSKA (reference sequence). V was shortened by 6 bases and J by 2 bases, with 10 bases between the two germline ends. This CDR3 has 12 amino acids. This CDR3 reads CSAGGQQETQYF. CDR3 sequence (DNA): TGCAGTGCGGGGGGCCAACAAGAGACCCAGTACTTC.

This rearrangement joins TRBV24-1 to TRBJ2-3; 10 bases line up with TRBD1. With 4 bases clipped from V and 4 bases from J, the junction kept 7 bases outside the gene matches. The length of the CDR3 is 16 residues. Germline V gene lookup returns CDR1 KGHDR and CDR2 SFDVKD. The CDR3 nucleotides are TGTGCCACCAGTGAAACCGGGACAGGGGATGCAGATACGCAGTATTTT. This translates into CATSETGTGDADTQYF.

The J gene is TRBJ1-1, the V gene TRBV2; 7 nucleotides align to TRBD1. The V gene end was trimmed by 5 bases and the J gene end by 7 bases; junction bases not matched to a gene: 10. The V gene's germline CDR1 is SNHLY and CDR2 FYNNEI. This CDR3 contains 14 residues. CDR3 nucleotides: TGTGCCAGCAGTCGGGACAGCCAACTACTTGAAGCTTTCTTT. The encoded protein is CASSRDSQLLEAFF.

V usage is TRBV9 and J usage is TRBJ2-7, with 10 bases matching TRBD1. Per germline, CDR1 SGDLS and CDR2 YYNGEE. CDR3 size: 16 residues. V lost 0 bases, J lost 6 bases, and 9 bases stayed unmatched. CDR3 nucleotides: TGTGCCAGCAGCGTAGGGGGCGACAGGGGGCTTGGCGAGCAGTACTTC. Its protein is CASSVGGDRGLGEQYF.

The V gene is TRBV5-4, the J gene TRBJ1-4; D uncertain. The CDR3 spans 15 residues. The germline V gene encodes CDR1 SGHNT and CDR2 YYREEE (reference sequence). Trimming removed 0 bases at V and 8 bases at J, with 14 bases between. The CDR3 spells CASSLAGLRWEKLFF. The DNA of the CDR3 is TGTGCCAGCAGCTTGGCCGGACTGAGGTGGGAAAAACTGTTTTTT.

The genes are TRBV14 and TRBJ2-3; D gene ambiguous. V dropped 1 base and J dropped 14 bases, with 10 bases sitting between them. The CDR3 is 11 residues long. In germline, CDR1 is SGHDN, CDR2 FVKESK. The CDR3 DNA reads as TGTGCCAGCAGCCAAGGGGTGGCGCTGTATTTT. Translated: CASSQGVALYF.

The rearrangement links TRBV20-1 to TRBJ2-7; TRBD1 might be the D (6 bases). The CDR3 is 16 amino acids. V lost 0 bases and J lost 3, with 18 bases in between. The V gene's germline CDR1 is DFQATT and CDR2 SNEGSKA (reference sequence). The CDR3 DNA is TGCAGTGCTAGAGATCCGTCCACAGGGTTAGACTACGAGCAGTACTTC. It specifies CSARDPSTGLDYEQYF.

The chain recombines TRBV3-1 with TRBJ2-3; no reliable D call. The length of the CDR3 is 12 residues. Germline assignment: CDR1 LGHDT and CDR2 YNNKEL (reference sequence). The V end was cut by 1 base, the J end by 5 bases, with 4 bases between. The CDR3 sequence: CASSQGGDTQYF. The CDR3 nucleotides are TGTGCCAGCAGCCAAGGGGGAGATACGCAGTATTTT.

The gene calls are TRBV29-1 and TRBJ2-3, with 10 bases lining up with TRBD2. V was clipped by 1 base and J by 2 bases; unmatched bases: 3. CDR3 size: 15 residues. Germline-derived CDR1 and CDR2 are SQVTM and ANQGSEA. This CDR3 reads CSVEGTSGDTDTQYF. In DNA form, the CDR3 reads TGCAGCGTTGAAGGGACTAGCGGCGACACAGATACGCAGTATTTT.

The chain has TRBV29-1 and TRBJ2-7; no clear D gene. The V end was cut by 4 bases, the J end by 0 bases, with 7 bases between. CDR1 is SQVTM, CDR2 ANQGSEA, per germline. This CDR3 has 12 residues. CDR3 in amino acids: CSVGRDSYEQYF. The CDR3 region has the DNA TGCAGCGTTGGTAGAGACTCCTACGAGCAGTACTTC.

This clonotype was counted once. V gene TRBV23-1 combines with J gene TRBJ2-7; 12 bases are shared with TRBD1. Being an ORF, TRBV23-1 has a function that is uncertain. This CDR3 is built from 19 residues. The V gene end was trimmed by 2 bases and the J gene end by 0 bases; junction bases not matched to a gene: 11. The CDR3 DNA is TGCGCCAGCAGTCAACCCATCCGGGACAGGGGGCCGAACTCCTACGAGCAGTACTTC. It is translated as CASSQPIRDRGPNSYEQYF.

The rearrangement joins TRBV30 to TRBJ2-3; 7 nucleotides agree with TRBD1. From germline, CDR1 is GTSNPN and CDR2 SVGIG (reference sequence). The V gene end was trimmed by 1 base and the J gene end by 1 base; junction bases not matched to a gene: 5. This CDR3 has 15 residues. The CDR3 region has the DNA TGTGCCTGGAGTGGACAGGGATTCGGCACAGATACGCAGTATTTT. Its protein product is CAWSGQGFGTDTQYF.

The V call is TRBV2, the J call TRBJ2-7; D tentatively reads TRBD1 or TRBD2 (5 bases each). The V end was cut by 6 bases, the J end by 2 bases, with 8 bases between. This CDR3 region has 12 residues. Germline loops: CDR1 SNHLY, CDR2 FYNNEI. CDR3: CASRGTTYEQYF. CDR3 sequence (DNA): TGTGCCAGCAGGGGGACCACCTACGAGCAGTACTTC.

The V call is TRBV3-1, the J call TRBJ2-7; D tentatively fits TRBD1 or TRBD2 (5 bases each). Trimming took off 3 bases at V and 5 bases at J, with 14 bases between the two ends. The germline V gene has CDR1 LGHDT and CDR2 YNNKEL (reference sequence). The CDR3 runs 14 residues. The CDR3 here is CASSQGTLRDEQYF. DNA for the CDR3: TGTGCCAGCAGCCAGGGGACCCTCCGTGACGAGCAGTACTTC.

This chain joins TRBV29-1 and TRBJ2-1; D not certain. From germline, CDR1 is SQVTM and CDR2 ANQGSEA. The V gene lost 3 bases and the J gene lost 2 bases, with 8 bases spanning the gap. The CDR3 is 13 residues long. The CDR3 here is CSVEWQAYNEQFF. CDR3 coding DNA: TGCAGCGTTGAGTGGCAGGCCTACAATGAGCAGTTCTTC.

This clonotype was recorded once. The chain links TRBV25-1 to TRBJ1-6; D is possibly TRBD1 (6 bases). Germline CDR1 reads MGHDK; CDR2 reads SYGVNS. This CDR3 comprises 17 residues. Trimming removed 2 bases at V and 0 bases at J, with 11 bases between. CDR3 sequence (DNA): TGTGCCAGCAGTGAAGGGCCCAGGGGCTCCTATAATTCACCCCTCCACTTT. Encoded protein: CASSEGPRGSYNSPLHF.

CDR3 region: CASSFGTVYYTF. The DNA for the CDR3 is TGTGCCAGCAGTTTCGGGACAGTTTACTACACCTTC. This sequence joins TRBV12-3 or TRBV12-4 and TRBJ1-2; 7 positions match TRBD1. The ends lost 3 bases at V and 10 bases at J; junction bases unmatched: 5. CDR3 length: 12 amino acids.

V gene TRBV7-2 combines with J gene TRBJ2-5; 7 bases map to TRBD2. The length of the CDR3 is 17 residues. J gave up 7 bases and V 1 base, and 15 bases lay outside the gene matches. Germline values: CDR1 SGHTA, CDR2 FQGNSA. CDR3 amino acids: CASSLDVASGALGTQYF. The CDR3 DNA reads TGTGCCAGCAGCTTAGATGTGGCTAGCGGAGCTTTGGGGACCCAGTACTTC.

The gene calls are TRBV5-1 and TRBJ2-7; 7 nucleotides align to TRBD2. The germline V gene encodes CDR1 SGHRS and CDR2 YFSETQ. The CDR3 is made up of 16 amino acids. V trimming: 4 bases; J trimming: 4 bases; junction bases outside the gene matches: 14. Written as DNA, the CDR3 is TGCGCCAGCAGCCTGGGTCTGGCGACTAGCTTTTACGAGCAGTACTTC. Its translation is CASSLGLATSFYEQYF.

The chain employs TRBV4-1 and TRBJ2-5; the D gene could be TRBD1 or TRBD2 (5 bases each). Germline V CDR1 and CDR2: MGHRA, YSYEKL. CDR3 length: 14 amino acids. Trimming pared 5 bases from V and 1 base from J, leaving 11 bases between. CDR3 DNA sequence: TGCGCCAGCAGCTCGGGGCCGGGCCAAGAGACCCAGTACTTC. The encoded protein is CASSSGPGQETQYF.

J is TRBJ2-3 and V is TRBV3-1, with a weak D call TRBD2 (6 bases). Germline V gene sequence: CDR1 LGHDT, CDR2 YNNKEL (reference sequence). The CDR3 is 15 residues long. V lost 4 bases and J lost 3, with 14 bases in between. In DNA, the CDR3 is TGTGCCAGCAGCCCACTTGGGCGGGGAACAGATACGCAGTATTTT. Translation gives CASSPLGRGTDTQYF.

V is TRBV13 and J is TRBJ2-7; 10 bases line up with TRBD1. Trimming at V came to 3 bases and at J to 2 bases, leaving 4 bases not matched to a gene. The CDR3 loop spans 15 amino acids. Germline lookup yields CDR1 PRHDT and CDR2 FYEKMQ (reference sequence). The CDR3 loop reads CASSLKGQGAYEQYF. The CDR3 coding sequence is TGTGCCAGCAGCTTGAAAGGACAGGGGGCCTACGAGCAGTACTTC.

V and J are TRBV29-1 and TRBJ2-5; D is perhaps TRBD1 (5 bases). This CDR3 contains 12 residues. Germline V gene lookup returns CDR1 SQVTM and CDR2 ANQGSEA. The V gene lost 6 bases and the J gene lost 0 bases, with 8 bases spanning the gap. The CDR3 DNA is TGCAGCGTGACAGCGCACCAAGAGACCCAGTACTTC. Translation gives CSVTAHQETQYF.

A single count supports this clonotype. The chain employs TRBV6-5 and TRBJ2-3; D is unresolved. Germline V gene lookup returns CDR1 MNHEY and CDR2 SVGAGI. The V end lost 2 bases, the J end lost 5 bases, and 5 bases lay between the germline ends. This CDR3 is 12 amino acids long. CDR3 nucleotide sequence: TGTGCCAGCAGTTACGATCTAGATACGCAGTATTTT. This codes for CASSYDLDTQYF.